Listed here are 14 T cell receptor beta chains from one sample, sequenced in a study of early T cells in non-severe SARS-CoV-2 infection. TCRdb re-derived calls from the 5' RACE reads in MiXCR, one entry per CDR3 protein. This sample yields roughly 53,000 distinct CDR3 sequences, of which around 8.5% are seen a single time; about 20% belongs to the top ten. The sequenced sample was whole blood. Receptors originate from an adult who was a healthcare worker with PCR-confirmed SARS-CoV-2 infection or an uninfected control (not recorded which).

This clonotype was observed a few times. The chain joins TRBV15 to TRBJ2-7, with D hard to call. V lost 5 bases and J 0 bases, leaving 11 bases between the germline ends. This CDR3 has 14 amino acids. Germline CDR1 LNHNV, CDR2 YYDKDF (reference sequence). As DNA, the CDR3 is TGTGCCACCAGCCCTCTGGGCACCTCCTACGAGCAGTACTTC. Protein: CATSPLGTSYEQYF.

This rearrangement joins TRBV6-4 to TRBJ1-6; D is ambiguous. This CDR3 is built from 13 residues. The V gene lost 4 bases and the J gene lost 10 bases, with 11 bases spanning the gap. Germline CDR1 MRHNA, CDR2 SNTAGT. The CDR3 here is CASSADLESPLHF. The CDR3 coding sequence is TGTGCCAGCAGTGCTGATTTAGAGTCACCCCTCCACTTT.

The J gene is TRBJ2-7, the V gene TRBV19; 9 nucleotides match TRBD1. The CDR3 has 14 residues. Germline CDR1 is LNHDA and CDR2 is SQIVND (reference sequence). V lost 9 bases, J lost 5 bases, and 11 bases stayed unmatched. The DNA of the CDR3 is TGTGCCAGGGGGGGGACAGGGCGGAACCACGAGCAGTACTTC. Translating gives CARGGTGRNHEQYF. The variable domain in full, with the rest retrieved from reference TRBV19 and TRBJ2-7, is DGGITQSPKYLFRKEGQNVTLSCEQNLNHDAMYWYRQDPGQGLRLIYYSQIVNDFQKGDIAEGYSVSREKKESFPLTVTSAQKNPTAFYLCARGGTGRNHEQYFGPGTRLTVT.

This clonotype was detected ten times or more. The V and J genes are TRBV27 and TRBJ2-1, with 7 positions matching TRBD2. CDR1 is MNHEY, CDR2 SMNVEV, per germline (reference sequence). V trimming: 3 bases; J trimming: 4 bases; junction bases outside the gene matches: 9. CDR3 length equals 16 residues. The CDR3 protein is CASSFRTSFSYNEQFF. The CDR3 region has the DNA TGTGCCAGCAGTTTCAGGACTAGTTTCTCTTACAATGAGCAGTTCTTC.

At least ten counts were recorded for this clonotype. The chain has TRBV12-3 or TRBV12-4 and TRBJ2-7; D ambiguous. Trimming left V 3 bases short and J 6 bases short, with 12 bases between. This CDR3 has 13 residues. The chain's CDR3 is CASSLSTSPEQYF. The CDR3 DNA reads TGTGCCAGCAGTTTGTCCACTTCCCCCGAGCAGTACTTC.

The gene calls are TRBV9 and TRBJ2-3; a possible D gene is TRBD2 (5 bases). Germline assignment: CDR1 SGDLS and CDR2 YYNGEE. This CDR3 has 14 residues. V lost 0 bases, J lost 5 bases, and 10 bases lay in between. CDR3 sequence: CASSVDSAGDTQYF. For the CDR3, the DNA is TGTGCCAGCAGCGTAGACAGCGCGGGAGATACGCAGTATTTT.

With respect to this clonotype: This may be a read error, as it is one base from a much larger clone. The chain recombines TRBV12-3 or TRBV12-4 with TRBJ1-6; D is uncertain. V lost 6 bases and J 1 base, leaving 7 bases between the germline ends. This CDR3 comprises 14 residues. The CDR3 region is CASSFGSYNSPLHF. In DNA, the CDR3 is TGTGCCAGCAGCTTCGGGTCCTATAATTCACCCCTCCACTTT.

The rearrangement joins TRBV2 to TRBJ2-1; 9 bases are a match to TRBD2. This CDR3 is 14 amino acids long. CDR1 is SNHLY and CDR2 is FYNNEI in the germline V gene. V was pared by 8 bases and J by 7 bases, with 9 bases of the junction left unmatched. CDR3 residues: CASFRLAGRNEQFF. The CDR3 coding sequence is TGTGCCAGCTTCCGGCTAGCGGGGAGGAATGAGCAGTTCTTC.

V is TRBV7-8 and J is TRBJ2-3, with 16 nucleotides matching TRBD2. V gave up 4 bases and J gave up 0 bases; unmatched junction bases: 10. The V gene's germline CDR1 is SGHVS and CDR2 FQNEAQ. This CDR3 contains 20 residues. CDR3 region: CASSSPGLAGGILSTDTQYF. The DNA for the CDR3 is TGTGCCAGCAGCTCCCCGGGACTAGCGGGGGGGATTCTTAGCACAGATACGCAGTATTTT.

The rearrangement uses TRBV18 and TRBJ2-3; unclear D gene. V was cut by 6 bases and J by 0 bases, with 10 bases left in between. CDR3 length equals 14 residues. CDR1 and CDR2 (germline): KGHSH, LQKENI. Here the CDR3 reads CASSPQASTDTQYF. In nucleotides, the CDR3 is TGTGCCAGCTCTCCCCAGGCCAGCACAGATACGCAGTATTTT.

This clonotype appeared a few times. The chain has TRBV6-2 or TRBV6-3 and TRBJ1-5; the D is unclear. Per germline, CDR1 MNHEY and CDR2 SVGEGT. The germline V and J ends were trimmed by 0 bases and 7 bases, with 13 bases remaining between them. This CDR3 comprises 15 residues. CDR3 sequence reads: CASSYSKSGSQPQHF. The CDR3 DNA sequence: TGTGCCAGCAGTTACTCAAAGAGCGGCTCGCAGCCCCAGCATTTT.

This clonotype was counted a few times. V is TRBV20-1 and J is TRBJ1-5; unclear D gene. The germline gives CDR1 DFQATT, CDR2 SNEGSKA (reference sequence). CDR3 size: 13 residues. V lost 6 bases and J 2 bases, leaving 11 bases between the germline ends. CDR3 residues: CSARGNGNQPQHF. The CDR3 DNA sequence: TGCAGTGCACGAGGCAATGGCAATCAGCCCCAGCATTTT.

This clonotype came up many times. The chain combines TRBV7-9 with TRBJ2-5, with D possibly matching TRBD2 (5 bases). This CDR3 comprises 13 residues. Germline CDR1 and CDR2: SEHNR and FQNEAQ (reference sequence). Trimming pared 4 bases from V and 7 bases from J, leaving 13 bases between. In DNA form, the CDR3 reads TGTGCCAGCAGCTCCGGAGGCAGAATGACCCAGTACTTC. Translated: CASSSGGRMTQYF.

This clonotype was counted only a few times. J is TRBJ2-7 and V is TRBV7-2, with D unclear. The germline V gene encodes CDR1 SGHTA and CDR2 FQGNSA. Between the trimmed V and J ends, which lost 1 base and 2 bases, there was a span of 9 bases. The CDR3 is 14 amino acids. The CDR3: CASSLVAATYEQYF. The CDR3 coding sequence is TGTGCCAGCAGCTTAGTGGCGGCAACCTACGAGCAGTACTTC.